This paragraph reports one T cell receptor (beta chain). This entry is derived from a study of shared clonotypes between healthy human individuals. V lost 4 bases, J lost 5 bases, and 18 bases lay in between. The CDR3 runs 16 residues. CDR1 and CDR2 (germline): SGHRS, YFSETQ. Sequencing was performed with immunoSEQ multiplex PCR; in TCRdb, only in-frame clones are kept and a portion is missing. The table records some 2,500,000 clones, approximately 93% of them present only once. This TCR was sampled from a man between 18 and 29 years old in good health. Some clones in this sample may be carry-over from other donors' samples. This rearrangement joins TRBV5-1 to TRBJ1-4; D ambiguous. Input material: naive CD4+ T cells from PBMCs. Subset here: CD45RA+ positively selected. The CDR3 nucleotides are TGCGCCAGCAGCGTTGGAGGGCACCGATCCAATGAAAAACTGTTTTTT. Translation: CASSVGGHRSNEKLFF.